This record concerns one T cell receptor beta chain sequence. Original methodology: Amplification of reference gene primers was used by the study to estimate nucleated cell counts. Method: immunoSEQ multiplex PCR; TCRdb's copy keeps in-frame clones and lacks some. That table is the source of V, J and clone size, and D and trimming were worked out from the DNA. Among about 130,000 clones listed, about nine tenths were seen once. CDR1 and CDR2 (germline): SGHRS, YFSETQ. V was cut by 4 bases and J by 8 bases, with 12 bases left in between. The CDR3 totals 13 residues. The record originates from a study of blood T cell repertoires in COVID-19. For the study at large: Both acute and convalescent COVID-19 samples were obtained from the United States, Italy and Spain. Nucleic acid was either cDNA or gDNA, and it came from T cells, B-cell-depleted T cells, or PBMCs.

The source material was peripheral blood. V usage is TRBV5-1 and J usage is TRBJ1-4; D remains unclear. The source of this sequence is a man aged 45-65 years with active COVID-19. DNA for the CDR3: TGCGCCAGCAGCCCCCCGGCGGGCGAAAAACTGTTTTTT. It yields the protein CASSPPAGEKLFF.